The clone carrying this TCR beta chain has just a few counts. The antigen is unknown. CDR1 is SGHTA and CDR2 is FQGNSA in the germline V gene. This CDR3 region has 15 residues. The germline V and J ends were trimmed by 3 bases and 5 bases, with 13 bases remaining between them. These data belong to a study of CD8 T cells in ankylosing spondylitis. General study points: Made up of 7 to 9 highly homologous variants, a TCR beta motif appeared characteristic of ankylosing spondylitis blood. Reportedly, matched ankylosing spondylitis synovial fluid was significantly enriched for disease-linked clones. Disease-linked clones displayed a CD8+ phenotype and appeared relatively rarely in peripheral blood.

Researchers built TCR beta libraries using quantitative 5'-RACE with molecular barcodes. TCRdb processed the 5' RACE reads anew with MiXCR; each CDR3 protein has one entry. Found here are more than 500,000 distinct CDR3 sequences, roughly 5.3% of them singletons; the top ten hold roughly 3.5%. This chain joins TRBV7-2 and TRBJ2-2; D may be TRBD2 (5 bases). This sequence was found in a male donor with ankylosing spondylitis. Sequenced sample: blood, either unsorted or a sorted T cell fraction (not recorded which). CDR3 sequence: CASSLLLSGTGELFF. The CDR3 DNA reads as TGTGCCAGCAGCTTGTTACTTTCGGGAACCGGGGAGCTGTTTTTT.